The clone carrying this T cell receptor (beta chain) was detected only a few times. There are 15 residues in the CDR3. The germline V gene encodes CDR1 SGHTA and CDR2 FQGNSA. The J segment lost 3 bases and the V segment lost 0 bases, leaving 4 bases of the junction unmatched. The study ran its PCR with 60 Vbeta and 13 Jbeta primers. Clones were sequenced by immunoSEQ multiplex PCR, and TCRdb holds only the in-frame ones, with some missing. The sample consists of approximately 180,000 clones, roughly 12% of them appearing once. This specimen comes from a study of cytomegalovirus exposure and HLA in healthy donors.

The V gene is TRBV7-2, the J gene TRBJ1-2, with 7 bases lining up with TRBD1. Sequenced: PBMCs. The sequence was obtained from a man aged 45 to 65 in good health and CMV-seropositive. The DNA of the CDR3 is TGTGCCAGCAGCTTAGCGGGGCAGGGGGACTATGGCTACACCTTC. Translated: CASSLAGQGDYGYTF.